The 3 T cell receptor beta chains below come from one sample, sequenced in a study of T-cell reconstitution after alpha-beta-depleted transplantation in children. Researchers prepared the TCRbeta library using unique molecular identifiers, the study reports. TCRdb re-called the PCR reads through MiXCR, storing one row per CDR3 protein. Of around 680,000 distinct CDR3 sequences in the sample, approximately 17% were seen once. The sample in question was PBMCs from the stem cell graft donor, obtained from the stem cell graft. Receptors were obtained from a human donor who donated a stem cell graft to a child with acute myeloid leukemia.

This clonotype turned up a few times. This chain uses TRBV7-2 with TRBJ1-3; D is unclear. CDR1 and CDR2 from the germline V gene are SGHTA and FQGNSA. The CDR3 has 15 amino acids. V was shortened by 0 bases and J by 4 bases, with 10 bases between the two germline ends. The CDR3 here is CASSLAGFWGNTIYF. CDR3 coding DNA: TGTGCCAGCAGCTTAGCGGGGTTCTGGGGAAACACCATATATTTT.

In this sample, this clonotype turned up a few times. J is TRBJ1-5 and V is TRBV5-1; D is perhaps TRBD1 (6 bases). This CDR3 contains 14 residues. Per the germline V gene, CDR1 is SGHRS and CDR2 is YFSETQ. Trimming took off 1 base at V and 5 bases at J, with 10 bases between the two ends. The CDR3 DNA reads TGCGCCAGCAGCTTGATCCCAGGGGATCAGCCCCAGCATTTT. It encodes CASSLIPGDQPQHF.

In its sample, this clonotype was seen many times. CDR3 DNA sequence: TGCGCCAGCAGTGAGTCTTTGGCGGAGCAGTACGTC. It translates to CASSESLAEQYV. The rearrangement joins TRBV10-2 to TRBJ2-7; D is ambiguous. V was cut by 0 bases and J by 7 bases, with 7 bases left in between. This CDR3 comprises 12 residues. The V gene's germline CDR1 is WSHSY and CDR2 SAAADI.